Below, one T cell receptor beta chain is given with its context. Its target is not known. This specimen belongs to a study of T-cell reconstitution after alpha-beta-depleted transplantation in children. Study conclusions and caveats: The study traced high day-60 TCRbeta diversity in some patients to surviving recipient T cells and thymic progenitors. Several hundred expanded graft clones reportedly gave rise to the alpha-beta T cells present about two months after transplant. T-cell numbers and diversity one year post-transplant derived largely from freshly generated T cells.

The CDR3 sequence is 14 residues long. CDR1 is SGHRS and CDR2 is YFSETQ in the germline V gene. J gave up 5 bases and V 5 bases, and 5 bases lay outside the gene matches. Preparation of the TCRbeta library involved a method that used unique molecular identifiers. TCRdb reprocessed the PCR reads with MiXCR, giving one entry per CDR3 protein. The profile shows around 580,000 distinct CDR3 sequences, more than 20% of them singletons. This sample comprised PBMCs, obtained before TCRalphabeta/CD19-depleted stem cell transplant. This chain uses TRBV5-1 with TRBJ2-3, with 10 nucleotides matching TRBD2. The receptor's source is a boy under two years old with Wiskott-Aldrich syndrome, due to receive a stem cell transplant. CDR3 residues: CASSTRLAGDTQYF. CDR3 DNA: TGCGCCAGCAGTACCCGACTAGCGGGAGATACGCAGTATTTT.